Sequencing of this T cell receptor (beta chain) was carried out in a study of CXCR3-negative and CXCR3-positive naive CD8 T cells. About the study: Summed over all libraries, TRB reads came to 110 million to 150 million, with about 1.5 +/- 0.3 million per library. Study findings and constraints: Naive cells with CXCR3 showed TRB CDR3s that were more hydrophobic than those in CXCR3-negative naive cells. Memory CD8+ cells showed much lower diversity, while both naive subsets displayed comparably high diversity.

Germline CDR1 SGHAT, CDR2 FQDESV (reference sequence). CDR3 length: 16 residues. All CD8+ T cell subsets were sorted in triplicate at fewer than 350,000 cells each. On this clonotype: Its target is not known.

cDNA libraries for TRB were generated by 5' RACE incorporating UMI labels. TCRdb reprocessed the 5' RACE reads, with one entry per CDR3 protein and no DNA. This repertoire includes about 84,000 distinct CDR3 sequences. V usage is TRBV11-1 and J usage is TRBJ2-1; TCRdb's D call, TRBD2, is unchecked because there is no DNA. The receptor was derived from a human donor in good health. Some clones in this sample may be carry-over from other donors' samples. The sequenced sample was naive CXCR3+ CD8+ T cells from blood. The subset was: CD45RO-CCR7+CD27+CD95- naive CD8+ T cells expressing CXCR3 (TNR3+). The CDR3 protein is CASSLRGLPLYNEQFF.